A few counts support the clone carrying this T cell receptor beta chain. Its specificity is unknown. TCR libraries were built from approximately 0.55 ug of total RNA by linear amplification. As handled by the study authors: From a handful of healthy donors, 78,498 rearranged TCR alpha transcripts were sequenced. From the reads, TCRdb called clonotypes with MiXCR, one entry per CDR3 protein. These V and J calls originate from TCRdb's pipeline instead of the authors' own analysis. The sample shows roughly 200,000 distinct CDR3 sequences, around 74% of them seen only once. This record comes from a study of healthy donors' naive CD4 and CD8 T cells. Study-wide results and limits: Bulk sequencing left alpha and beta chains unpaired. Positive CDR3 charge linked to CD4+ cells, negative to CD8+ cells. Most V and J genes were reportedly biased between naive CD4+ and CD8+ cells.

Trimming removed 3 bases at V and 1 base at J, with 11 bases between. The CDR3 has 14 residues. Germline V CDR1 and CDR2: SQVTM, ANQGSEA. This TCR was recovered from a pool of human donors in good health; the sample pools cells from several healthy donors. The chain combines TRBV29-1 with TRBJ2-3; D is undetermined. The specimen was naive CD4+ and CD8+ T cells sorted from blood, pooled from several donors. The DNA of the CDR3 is TGCAGCGTTGAGGGTGGACGGGGCACAGATACGCAGTATTTT. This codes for CSVEGGRGTDTQYF.